Each of the 21 T cell receptor beta chains below was sequenced from the same sample in a study of cytomegalovirus exposure and HLA in healthy donors. This PCR relied on a set of 60 Vbeta primers and 13 Jbeta primers. The repertoire was sequenced with immunoSEQ multiplex PCR; TCRdb's copy has only in-frame clones and lacks some. The top ten hold approximately 1% of the sample, which has roughly 130,000 clones, 65% to 80% seen once. The specimen was PBMCs. The source of these receptors is a human donor in good health.

The chain employs TRBV5-1 and TRBJ2-5; TRBD1 aligns across 7 bases. TRBJ2-7 matches the DNA end more closely, so the J call is doubtful. The CDR3 has 17 amino acids. CDR1 is SGHRS and CDR2 is YFSETQ in the germline V gene. DNA for the CDR3: TGCGCCAGCAGCATCTACGTCGGGACAGAAGCCTCCTACGAGCAGTACTTC. This gives the protein CASSIYVGTEASYEQYF.

The chain recombines TRBV5-4 with TRBJ2-7; D not certain. V was pared by 0 bases and J by 6 bases, with 7 bases between. The CDR3 spans 12 residues. Germline lookup yields CDR1 SGHNT and CDR2 YYREEE (reference sequence). CDR3 residues: CASSLGAGEQYF. The CDR3 coding sequence is TGTGCCAGCAGCTTGGGGGCTGGCGAGCAGTACTTC.

The chain has TRBV6-6 and TRBJ1-6, with D possibly being TRBD1 (5 bases). The CDR3 totals 14 residues. Looked up from germline, CDR1 is MNHNY and CDR2 is SVGAGI (reference sequence). Between the trimmed V and J ends, which lost 6 bases and 8 bases, there was a span of 14 bases. The CDR3 DNA sequence: TGTGCCAGCAGACCACCAGGGTCCTATTCACCCCTCCACTTT. Its protein product is CASRPPGSYSPLHF.

This rearrangement joins TRBV6-5 to TRBJ1-3, with D unresolved. Between the trimmed V and J ends, which lost 7 bases and 0 bases, there was a span of 7 bases. Germline loops: CDR1 MNHEY, CDR2 SVGAGI. The CDR3 totals 13 residues. The DNA for the CDR3 is TGTGCCAGCAAACAAAGCTCTGGAAACACCATATATTTT. It codes for CASKQSSGNTIYF.

As DNA, the CDR3 is TGTGCCAGCAGCCTAACCTACGAGCAGTACTTC. Amino acids: CASSLTYEQYF. The chain couples TRBV11-2 to TRBJ2-7; D call uncertain. Trimming stripped 5 bases from V and 2 bases from J, with 4 bases between. The length of the CDR3 is 11 residues. CDR1 is SGHAT, CDR2 FQNNGV, per germline. The whole variable domain, remainder taken from reference TRBV11-2 and TRBJ2-7, is EAGVAQSPRYKIIEKRQSVAFWCNPISGHATLYWYQQILGQGPKLLIQFQNNGVVDDSQLPKDRFSAERLKGVDSTLKIQPAKLEDSAVYLCASSLTYEQYFGPGTRLTVT.

The gene calls are TRBV27 and TRBJ2-3, with 7 positions matching TRBD1. V was clipped by 6 bases and J by 4 bases; unmatched bases: 7. CDR3 size: 14 residues. Per germline, CDR1 MNHEY and CDR2 SMNVEV (reference sequence). The CDR3 DNA reads TGTGCCAGCAGGAGACAGGGAGACCCAGATACGCAGTATTTT. This encodes CASRRQGDPDTQYF.

The V call is TRBV9, the J call TRBJ1-6; 7 bases agree with TRBD1. Germline CDR1 and CDR2: SGDLS and YYNGEE. There are 15 residues in the CDR3. V shed 4 bases, J shed 7 bases, and the junction held 8 bases outside the gene matches. CDR3 DNA: TGTGCCAGCAGCCCCAACAGGGGTACCAATTCACCCCTCCACTTT. This codes for CASSPNRGTNSPLHF.

The genes are TRBV19 and TRBJ2-3, with 7 bases aligning to TRBD2. The trim removed 3 bases at V and 3 bases at J, leaving 3 bases unmatched. The CDR3 is 14 amino acids. Germline V gene sequence: CDR1 LNHDA, CDR2 SQIVND (reference sequence). This CDR3 is CASSMGGGTDTQYF. CDR3 nucleotide sequence: TGTGCCAGTAGTATGGGGGGGGGAACAGATACGCAGTATTTT.

This clone showed up just once. The chain couples TRBV28 to TRBJ2-1; 15 bases align to TRBD2. V lost 7 bases, J lost 9 bases, and 4 bases stayed unmatched. The germline gives CDR1 MDHEN, CDR2 SYDVKM. The CDR3 is 14 amino acids. CDR3 nucleotides: TGTGCCAGCATCCGGACTAGCGGGGGGGCTGAGCAGTTCTTC. It specifies CASIRTSGGAEQFF.

The genes are TRBV5-1 and TRBJ2-3, with D uncertain. The CDR3 sequence is 11 residues long. Germline V CDR1 and CDR2: SGHRS, YFSETQ. The germline V and J ends were trimmed by 7 bases and 8 bases, with 11 bases remaining between them. The CDR3 DNA follows: TGCGCCAGCTCTGATCTCGGTACGCAGTATTTT. It encodes CASSDLGTQYF.

The V and J genes are TRBV18 and TRBJ1-1, with D unclear. The CDR3 has 13 residues. The V gene's germline CDR1 is KGHSH and CDR2 LQKENI. The germline V and J ends were trimmed by 3 bases and 3 bases, with 8 bases remaining between them. The CDR3 DNA follows: TGTGCCAGCTCACCGGGCCTCCACACTGAAGCTTTCTTT. Amino acids: CASSPGLHTEAFF.

A few counts support this clone. V is TRBV6-5 and J is TRBJ1-1; no clear D gene. V gave up 7 bases and J gave up 2 bases, with 8 bases separating them. Per germline, CDR1 MNHEY and CDR2 SVGAGI. The CDR3 contains 12 residues. CDR3 DNA: TGTGCCAGCAAGAGAGTTAACACTGAAGCTTTCTTT. Its protein product is CASKRVNTEAFF.

This clone was detected only once. This chain links TRBV13 with TRBJ1-5; D is unclear. The V gene's germline CDR1 is PRHDT and CDR2 FYEKMQ (reference sequence). The CDR3 is 13 amino acids. The germline V and J ends were trimmed by 5 bases and 1 base, with 6 bases remaining between them. CDR3 DNA sequence: TGTGCCAGCAGCGCGGGAAGCAATCAGCCCCAGCATTTT. Translated: CASSAGSNQPQHF.

The J gene is TRBJ2-3, the V gene TRBV10-3; a possible D gene is TRBD2 (7 bases). The CDR3 is 16 amino acids. Germline V CDR1 and CDR2: ENHRY, SYGVKD. V was trimmed by 4 bases and J by 6 bases, leaving 20 bases between them. CDR3 nucleotides: TGTGCCATCAGTGGGGTGTTGGGGGGGGCAAGGGATACGCAGTATTTT. It encodes CAISGVLGGARDTQYF.

The V and J genes are TRBV28 and TRBJ2-1, with 12 positions matching TRBD2. V dropped 0 bases and J dropped 4; count of bases not matched to a gene: 4. Germline CDR1 is MDHEN and CDR2 is SYDVKM. The CDR3 contains 17 residues. The CDR3: CASSLWTSGGLYNEQFF. The CDR3 DNA reads as TGTGCCAGCAGTTTATGGACTAGCGGGGGCCTATACAATGAGCAGTTCTTC.

This clone has a single count. The genes are TRBV4-2 and TRBJ2-2; possibly TRBD2 for D (6 bases). V was trimmed by 1 base and J by 3 bases, leaving 24 bases between them. The CDR3 loop spans 20 amino acids. CDR1 is LGHNA and CDR2 is YNFKEQ in the germline V gene. In DNA form, the CDR3 reads TGTGCCAGCAGCCAAGGTTGGCAGGTCTATGGGACTCTCTACACCGGGGAGCTGTTTTTT. It translates to CASSQGWQVYGTLYTGELFF.

The CDR3 sequence is CASALADEQFF. Written as DNA, the CDR3 is TGTGCCAGCGCCCTAGCGGATGAGCAGTTCTTC. The chain has TRBV6-1 and TRBJ2-1, with 7 nucleotides matching TRBD2. CDR1 and CDR2 (germline): MNHNS, SASEGT. The V gene end was trimmed by 8 bases and the J gene end by 8 bases; junction bases not matched to a gene: 3. The CDR3 has 11 residues.

This chain uses TRBV14 with TRBJ1-5, with a weak D call TRBD1 (6 bases). V gave up 4 bases and J gave up 0 bases, with 13 bases separating them. The length of the CDR3 is 16 residues. Germline V CDR1 and CDR2: SGHDN, FVKESK. The CDR3 DNA is TGTGCCAGCAGCCTCTCCAGGGACATTAGCAATCAGCCCCAGCATTTT. It specifies CASSLSRDISNQPQHF. Drawing the rest from reference TRBV14 and TRBJ1-5, the complete variable domain is EAGVTQFPSHSVIEKGQTVTLRCDPISGHDNLYWYRRVMGKEIKFLLHFVKESKQDESGMPNNRFLAERTGGTYSTLKVQPAELEDSGVYFCASSLSRDISNQPQHFGDGTRLSIL.

The chain uses TRBV6-1 and TRBJ2-1, with 7 bases that match TRBD2. J gave up 4 bases and V 8 bases, and 8 bases lay outside the gene matches. Germline loops: CDR1 MNHNS, CDR2 SASEGT. The CDR3 sequence is 14 residues long. This CDR3 is CASSPGGGYNEQFF. The CDR3 bases are TGTGCCAGCTCCCCCGGCGGGGGATACAATGAGCAGTTCTTC.

This clone was recorded only once. This chain connects TRBV13 to TRBJ2-2, with D possibly matching TRBD1 (6 bases). V shed 5 bases and J shed 4 bases, with 11 bases lying between them. CDR1 PRHDT and CDR2 FYEKMQ come from the germline V gene (reference sequence). There are 14 residues in the CDR3. The CDR3 DNA follows: TGTGCCAGCAGCACCTTGGGGGCCACCGGGGAGCTGTTTTTT. Its protein is CASSTLGATGELFF.

This chain uses TRBV19 with TRBJ2-3; TRBD2 agrees at 8 bases. CDR1 and CDR2 from the germline V gene are LNHDA and SQIVND (reference sequence). This CDR3 region has 18 residues. With 1 base clipped from V and 4 bases from J, the junction kept 13 bases outside the gene matches. CDR3 nucleotides: TGTGCCAGTAGTATAGCGGAAGACCGCGGGGGGCTGGCAGATACGCAGTATTTT. Translated, it gives CASSIAEDRGGLADTQYF. The full variable domain, rest sourced from reference TRBV19 and TRBJ2-3, is DGGITQSPKYLFRKEGQNVTLSCEQNLNHDAMYWYRQDPGQGLRLIYYSQIVNDFQKGDIAEGYSVSREKKESFPLTVTSAQKNPTAFYLCASSIAEDRGGLADTQYFGPGTRLTVL.